This record covers a single TCR beta chain. Its matching antigen is unknown. CDR1 is MDHEN and CDR2 is SYDVKM in the germline V gene. The V end was cut by 3 bases, the J end by 4 bases, with 10 bases between. The CDR3 consists of 14 residues. Measured with immunoSEQ multiplex PCR; TCRdb has only the in-frame clones, and not every one. Of some 100,000 clones listed, nearly 80% are singletons. This entry belongs to a study of radiotherapy plus CTLA-4 blockade in lung cancer. Study context: Among all patients, 15% to 20% showed objective responses, while roughly 31% had disease control. Regarding the study as a whole: The best predictor of response was reported to be early blood T cell clone dynamics, with interferon-beta. Subsequent to radiotherapy plus ipilimumab, tumor-derived TCR clones underwent expansion in blood.

In chemo-refractory metastatic non-small-cell lung cancer, patients got ipilimumab CTLA-4 blockade together with focal radiation. Sequenced material: peripheral blood, taken from a patient treated with radiotherapy plus ipilimumab. The rearrangement joins TRBV28 to TRBJ1-5; D is uncertain. The TCR was taken from a human donor with non-small cell lung cancer who had a partial response to radiotherapy plus ipilimumab. CDR3 nucleotides: TGTGCCAGCAGTTTTCCCTCTATTAATCAGCCCCAGCATTTT. Protein product: CASSFPSINQPQHF.